This T cell receptor (beta chain) came from a study of blood T cell repertoires in COVID-19. The method was immunoSEQ multiplex PCR; TCRdb's version includes in-frame clones alone and lacks a portion of them. The sample contains nearly 350,000 clones, approximately 89% of which appear only once. The V end was cut by 1 base, the J end by 5 bases, with 14 bases between. Germline assignment: CDR1 MNHNS and CDR2 SASEGT. The CDR3 totals 15 residues. The clonotype comes from a woman between 18 and 30 years old who had recovered from COVID-19. The rearrangement joins TRBV6-1 to TRBJ2-5; TRBD1 is a possible D gene (5 bases). The sample consisted of peripheral blood. The CDR3 reads CASSEDTGPRETQYF. For the CDR3, the DNA is TGTGCCAGCAGTGAAGATACAGGTCCCAGGGAGACCCAGTACTTC.